This T cell receptor beta chain originates from a study of beta chain features in type 1 diabetes. The isolated RNA, all of it, was reverse transcribed, so expressed TCRB transcripts were what got sequenced. Profiled with immunoSEQ multiplex PCR; TCRdb holds only in-frame clones, not every one. The data show roughly 310,000 clones, approximately 10% seen once. The CDR3 runs 17 residues. V dropped 4 bases and J dropped 3; count of bases not matched to a gene: 10. Looked up from germline, CDR1 is SGHDN and CDR2 is FVKESK. This clone was detected only a few times. The clonotype comes from a woman in her 30s in good health. The rearrangement uses TRBV14 and TRBJ1-5, with TRBD1 matching 9 bases. Material: naive CD4+ T cells from blood. The CDR3 sequence is CASSPKSRDRDNQPQHF. In nucleotides, the CDR3 is TGTGCCAGCAGCCCCAAGTCCCGGGACAGGGACAATCAGCCCCAGCATTTT.